This TCR beta chain was recorded in a study of CD8 T cells in Susac syndrome. The CDR3 loop spans 15 amino acids. The V gene end was trimmed by 9 bases and the J gene end by 5 bases; junction bases not matched to a gene: 12. The germline gives CDR1 MDHEN, CDR2 SYDVKM. An input of roughly 0.5 to 1 ug of RNA was subjected to reverse transcription using random hexamers. TCRdb reprocessed the immunoSEQ multiplex PCR reads via MiXCR and lists one record per CDR3 protein. The data hold 95,000 to 150,000 distinct CDR3 sequences, with approximately 96% observed a single time. The TCR originated in a human donor with Susac syndrome. The J gene is TRBJ2-3, the V gene TRBV28; 9 bases line up with TRBD2. Specimen: CD4+ T cells from PBMCs. CDR3 sequence (DNA): TGTGCCAGTGCCCCGGGACTAGCTAGGTTAGATACGCAGTATTTT. This encodes CASAPGLARLDTQYF.